This is a list of T cell receptor beta chains from one sample in a study of cytomegalovirus exposure and HLA in healthy donors. Repertoires were generated with immunoSEQ multiplex PCR, while TCRdb's copy carries only in-frame clones and drops some. The sample carries hundreds of thousands of clones, around 83% recorded once. The specimen was PBMCs. The receptors here all came from a girl aged 2-10 years in good health and CMV-seronegative. Both conserved end residues are part of each CDR3. Not all rows give a size; the values are once, few, many and, for expanded clones, a class.

clone_size | v_call | cdr3_aa
- | TRBV6-5 | CASSYRGRFTDTQYF
- | TRBV6-1 | CASSESGLEVTQYF
few | TRBV10-3 | CAIQNTGELFF
- | TRBV6-5 | CASRLAGGGELFF
- | TRBV10-3 | CATQGGGTETQYF
- | TRBV10-2 | CASSDRFNQPQHF
- | TRBV9 | CARERDSQETQYF
- | TRBV7-9 | CASSLAGGINEKLFF
once | TRBV5-1 | CASSLAFLSSYNEQFF
- | TRBV5-4 | CASSLKFGQGGDNEQFF
- | TRBV6-1 | CASSEYGRGGALEKLFF
- | TRBV4-1 | CASSQDGTVTSPYNSPLHF
- | TRBV5-1 | CASSLGGTSSNEQFF
- | TRBV19 | CASTQKGPAGGPYNEQFF
once | TRBV5-6 | CASSRTSGESYSTDTQYF
- | TRBV6-5 | CASSFAGNTEAFF
- | TRBV6-6 | CASSYQGGTNEKLFF
- | TRBV9 | CASSVDLAGYTDTQYF
- | TRBV13 | CASSLLGGTQRDYSYEQYF
once | TRBV25-1 | CASSDSKVLAVRETQYF
- | TRBV9 | CASSISSGKTVYEQYF
- | TRBV9 | CASSKEGGVAYEQYF
- | TRBV5-1 | CASREGPTTDTQYF
- | TRBV5-1 | CASRSGFQETQYF
few | TRBV6-1 | CASSVLAGGNEQFF
once | TRBV2 | CASSVYGGSGANVLTF
- | TRBV29-1 | CSVGVDRENEQFF
once | TRBV5-5 | CASSLLTSGRYEQYF
few | TRBV7-8 | CASSTRTGDYGYTF
- | TRBV6-5 | CASSYQSMRELKTQYF
- | TRBV29-1 | CSVAPRRGGETQYF